These T cell receptor beta chains were read from a single sample in a study of vaccination and CD4 T cells after COVID-19. No antigen has been assigned to these receptors. TCRdb recomputed calls from the PCR reads with MiXCR, one row per CDR3 protein. The data contain 15,000 to 20,000 distinct CDR3 sequences, less than 70% of them singletons. The sample was CD4+ T cells from blood, cultured in vitro. These receptors were obtained from a human donor who had recovered from COVID-19. CDR3s include the opening cysteine and the closing phenylalanine or tryptophan. The D gene is left open where the match is weak. Only some rows state a clone size, as once, few, many or a class for expanded clones.

>TRBD2|TRBJ2-2|TRBV20-1|-
CSAVSGGNTGELFF
TGCAGTGCGGTGAGCGGGGGGAACACCGGGGAGCTGTTTTTT
>-|TRBJ1-6|TRBV6-5|-
CASSSGTPAWNSPLHF
TGTGCCAGCAGTTCCGGGACACCCGCTTGGAATTCACCCCTCCACTTT
>-|TRBJ2-7|TRBV6-1|-
CASRQLVGASYEQYF
TGTGCCAGCAGACAGCTGGTCGGGGCCTCCTACGAGCAGTACTTC
>-|TRBJ2-3|TRBV19|-
CASSPPGGTDTQYF
TGTGCCAGTAGTCCCCCGGGGGGCACAGATACGCAGTATTTT
>-|TRBJ1-5|TRBV6-1|-
CASSQGVQPQHF
TGTGCCAGCAGCCAAGGGGTCCAGCCCCAGCATTTT
>-|TRBJ1-2|TRBV10-3|-
CAISDGAFGYGYTF
TGTGCCATCAGTGATGGCGCTTTTGGCTATGGCTACACCTTC
>-|TRBJ2-5|TRBV5-4|-
CASSLTKSTVSQTQYF
TGTGCCAGCAGCCTCACTAAATCGACTGTTAGTCAGACCCAGTACTTC
>TRBD1|TRBJ2-7|TRBV6-1|-
CASSRVTGDDEQYF
TGTGCCAGCAGTCGAGTGACAGGGGACGACGAGCAGTACTTC
>-|TRBJ2-3|TRBV20-1|-
CSAPPPGSNTDTQYF
TGCAGTGCTCCACCCCCCGGAAGCAACACAGATACGCAGTATTTT
>TRBD1|TRBJ1-2|TRBV19|medium-sized
CASNPDRGRRGYTF
TGTGCCAGTAATCCGGACAGGGGGCGGCGAGGCTACACCTTC
>TRBD2|TRBJ2-2|TRBV24-1|-
CATSDPPGLAGTGELFF
TGTGCCACCAGTGATCCACCGGGACTAGCGGGAACTGGGGAGCTGTTTTTT
>TRBD2|TRBJ2-7|TRBV2|-
CASSRPGLAGGYEQYF
TGTGCCAGCAGTCGCCCGGGACTAGCGGGGGGCTACGAGCAGTACTTC
>-|TRBJ1-1|TRBV20-1|few
CSARVVGAEAFF
TGCAGTGCTAGAGTGGTGGGGGCTGAAGCTTTCTTT
>TRBD1|TRBJ2-5|TRBV6-1|-
CASSKDRDQETQYF
TGTGCCAGCAGCAAGGACAGGGACCAAGAGACCCAGTACTTC
>-|TRBJ2-7|TRBV6-1|-
CASSQTRGGIWRYEQYF
TGTGCCAGCAGTCAGACTAGAGGGGGGATTTGGCGATACGAGCAGTACTTC
>TRBD2|TRBJ2-2|TRBV20-1|-
CSARGGRETGELFF
TGCAGTGCCCGAGGCGGGCGGGAGACCGGGGAGCTGTTTTTT
>TRBD2|TRBJ2-2|TRBV9|once
CASSAGGAATGELFF
TGTGCCAGCAGCGCCGGGGGGGCGGCAACCGGGGAGCTGTTTTTT
>-|TRBJ2-5|TRBV20-1|-
CSARAGIEETQYF
TGCAGTGCTAGGGCCGGGATCGAAGAGACCCAGTACTTC
>-|TRBJ1-1|TRBV11-3|-
CASSLDGQQNTEAFF
TGTGCCAGCAGCTTAGACGGCCAGCAGAACACTGAAGCTTTCTTT
>-|TRBJ2-2|TRBV7-3|-
CASSWAGTGELFF
TGTGCCAGCAGCTGGGCGGGCACCGGGGAGCTGTTTTTT
>TRBD1|TRBJ1-5|TRBV7-9|few
CASSTTGTGYQPQHF
TGTGCCAGCAGCACAACCGGGACAGGGTATCAGCCCCAGCATTTT
>-|TRBJ1-1|TRBV7-9|once
CASSLTGGRTSDEAFF
TGTGCCAGCAGCTTAACCGGGGGGCGAACGAGTGATGAAGCTTTCTTT
>-|TRBJ2-2|TRBV4-3|few
CASSQFRLGPAPLGTGELFF
TGCGCCAGCAGCCAATTTCGTTTGGGACCAGCTCCCCTTGGGACCGGGGAGCTGTTTTTT
>TRBD1|TRBJ1-5|TRBV15|few
CATSPRNRGTQPQHF
TGTGCCACCAGTCCGAGAAACAGGGGAACGCAGCCCCAGCATTTT
>-|TRBJ1-1|TRBV19|-
CAARRAGWAFF
TGTGCCGCCCGAAGGGCAGGGTGGGCTTTCTTT
>TRBD2|TRBJ2-1|TRBV20-1|-
CSVMTSGGHSYNEQFF
TGCAGTGTCATGACTAGCGGGGGTCACTCCTACAATGAGCAGTTCTTC
>-|TRBJ2-7|TRBV2|-
CASSDPGAQYF
TGTGCCAGCAGCGACCCGGGGGCGCAGTACTTC
>-|TRBJ1-6|TRBV2|-
CARGGSYNSPLHF
TGTGCCAGGGGTGGCTCCTATAATTCACCCCTCCACTTT
>-|TRBJ2-5|TRBV5-4|-
CASSLASVRETQYF
TGTGCCAGCAGCTTGGCCTCGGTTCGAGAGACCCAGTACTTC
>-|TRBJ2-5|TRBV7-3|-
CASSRKAQETQYF
TGTGCCAGTAGCCGGAAAGCCCAAGAGACCCAGTACTTC
>-|TRBJ1-5|TRBV28|-
CASSSQGQPQHF
TGTGCCAGCAGTTCACAGGGCCAGCCCCAGCATTTT
>-|TRBJ1-6|TRBV2|few
CASSEGSGTTLHF
TGTGCCAGCAGTGAAGGGTCCGGGACGACCCTCCACTTT
>TRBD1|TRBJ1-5|TRBV19|-
CASRPGTGGNQPQHF
TGTGCCAGTAGACCCGGGACAGGGGGCAATCAGCCCCAGCATTTT
>TRBD2|TRBJ2-1|TRBV10-3|-
CAIRPSGFGNEQFF
TGTGCCATCAGGCCTAGCGGTTTCGGGAATGAGCAGTTCTTC
>-|TRBJ1-4|TRBV15|-
CATSRGFGKLFF
TGTGCCACCAGCAGAGGGTTTGGAAAACTGTTTTTT
>TRBD1|TRBJ2-1|TRBV5-1|medium-sized
CASSLQGAPSYNEQFF
TGCGCCAGCAGCTTGCAGGGGGCCCCCTCCTACAATGAGCAGTTCTTC
>-|TRBJ1-1|TRBV19|-
CATSPPKSLDTEAFF
TGTGCCACCTCGCCTCCGAAGTCTCTCGACACTGAAGCTTTCTTT
>TRBD2|TRBJ2-5|TRBV15|-
CATSLPSGLAGSGETQYF
TGTGCCACCAGCCTCCCAAGTGGGCTAGCGGGGTCGGGGGAGACCCAGTACTTC
>TRBD1|TRBJ1-2|TRBV20-1|few
CSARDTDRLYGYTF
TGCAGTGCTAGAGATACGGACAGGTTGTATGGCTACACCTTC
>-|TRBJ1-5|TRBV12-3/TRBV12-4|-
CASSLMGPAEPQHF
TGTGCCAGCAGTTTGATGGGGCCGGCGGAGCCCCAGCATTTT
>-|TRBJ2-7|TRBV6-1|few
CASSAGTSYEQYF
TGTGCCAGCAGCGCGGGGACCTCCTACGAGCAGTACTTC
>TRBD1|TRBJ1-1|TRBV24-1|few
CATSKTGTGAKNTEAFF
TGTGCCACCAGTAAAACCGGGACAGGGGCCAAGAACACTGAAGCTTTCTTT